The TCR beta chain described here comes from a study of human T cells and chemical hapten exposure. TCRdb re-derived calls from the RACE reads in MiXCR, one entry per CDR3 protein. The table records roughly 110,000 distinct CDR3 sequences, 12% of them present only once. The time point here: pre-sensitization, week 0. Regarding treatment: therapeutic diphenylcyclopropenone sensitization with weekly scalp DPC. This clonotype turned up a few times. The V gene's germline CDR1 is MNHNY and CDR2 SVGAGI (reference sequence). The CDR3 has 15 amino acids. V shed 6 bases, J shed 3 bases, and the junction held 9 bases outside the gene matches.

The chain has TRBV6-6 and TRBJ1-1, with 8 bases aligning to TRBD1. The sample consisted of whole blood, taken in connection with sensitization to the hapten diphenylcyclopropenone (DPC). The receptor was isolated from a woman in her forties or fifties with alopecia areata. Some clones in this sample may be carry-over from other donors' samples. CDR3: CASSLGSTGDTEAFF. DNA for the CDR3: TGTGCCAGCAGCCTAGGCTCGACAGGGGACACTGAAGCTTTCTTT.